The T cell receptor (beta chain) under discussion was sequenced for a study of shared clonotypes between healthy human individuals. With 6 bases removed from V and 8 bases from J, the gap between germline ends came to 16 bases. Per germline, CDR1 SNHLY and CDR2 FYNNEI. The length of the CDR3 is 14 residues. Sequencing used immunoSEQ multiplex PCR; TCRdb keeps in-frame clones, though not all of them. Here the sample spans more than 2 million clones, approximately 96% being singletons. Sequenced sample: naive CD4+ T cells sorted from blood. Specified subset: CD45RA+ positively selected. The chain couples TRBV2 to TRBJ1-4; tentative D call: TRBD1 (6 bases). The TCR was taken from a man aged 18 to 29 in good health. CDR3 protein: CASSTGWKGEKLFF. The CDR3 DNA sequence: TGTGCCAGCAGCACAGGGTGGAAAGGGGAAAAACTGTTTTTT. Complete variable domain (other parts from reference TRBV2 and TRBJ1-4): EPEVTQTPSHQVTQMGQEVILRCVPISNHLYFYWYRQILGQKVEFLVSFYNNEISEKSEIFDDQFSVERPDGSNFTLKIRSTKLEDSAMYFCASSTGWKGEKLFFGSGTQLSVL.